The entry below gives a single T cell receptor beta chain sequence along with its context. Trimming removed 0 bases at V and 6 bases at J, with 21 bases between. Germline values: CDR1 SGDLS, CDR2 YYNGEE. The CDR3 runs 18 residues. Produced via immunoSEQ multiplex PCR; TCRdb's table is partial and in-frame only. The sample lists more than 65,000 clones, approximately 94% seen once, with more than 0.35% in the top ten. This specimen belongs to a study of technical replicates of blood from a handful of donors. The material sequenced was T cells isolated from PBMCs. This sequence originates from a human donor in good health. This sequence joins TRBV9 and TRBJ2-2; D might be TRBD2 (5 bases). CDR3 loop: CASSVATLDPTRAGELFF. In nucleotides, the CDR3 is TGTGCCAGCAGCGTAGCTACTTTGGACCCTACTAGGGCCGGGGAGCTGTTTTTT.